The 8 T cell receptor beta chains given below trace back to one sample, sequenced in a study of OX40 agonist ivuxolimab in advanced cancers. The repertoire was sequenced with immunoSEQ multiplex PCR; TCRdb's copy has only in-frame clones and lacks some. Of about 84,000 clones listed, 94% were seen once; the top ten hold about 11%. Sequenced here: CD4+ or CD8+ T cells sorted from blood, sampled in a trial of the OX40 agonist ivuxolimab. Source of these receptors: an adult with an advanced solid tumor such as melanoma, head and neck, liver or kidney cancer.

The gene calls are TRBV28 and TRBJ2-2; TRBD2 aligns across 10 bases. CDR3 size: 14 residues. J was trimmed by 5 bases and V by 3 bases; bases with no gene match: 0. The V gene's germline CDR1 is MDHEN and CDR2 SYDVKM. CDR3: CASSLGLATGELFF. CDR3 coding DNA: TGTGCCAGCAGTTTGGGACTAGCGACCGGGGAGCTGTTTTTT.

The J gene is TRBJ2-1, the V gene TRBV7-6, with TRBD1 identical over 10 bases. The CDR3 loop spans 15 amino acids. V dropped 4 bases and J dropped 6; count of bases not matched to a gene: 6. CDR1 and CDR2 (germline): SGHVS, FNYEAQ. The CDR3 sequence is CASSSTGTGVNEQFF. The CDR3 DNA reads as TGTGCCAGCAGCTCTACCGGGACAGGGGTCAATGAGCAGTTCTTC.

The chain combines TRBV5-1 with TRBJ1-2, with D possibly matching TRBD1 (6 bases). The germline V gene encodes CDR1 SGHRS and CDR2 YFSETQ. Trimming took 0 bases from V and 7 from J, leaving 16 bases between them. The CDR3 contains 15 residues. CDR3 DNA sequence: TGCGCCAGCAGCTTGGCCGGGGGGGCGACTCCTGGCTACACCTTC. Protein sequence: CASSLAGGATPGYTF. Combining the CDR3 with reference TRBV5-1 and TRBJ1-2 gives the whole variable domain KAGVTQTPRYLIKTRGQQVTLSCSPISGHRSVSWYQQTPGQGLQFLFEYFSETQRNKGNFPGRFSGRQFSNSRSEMNVSTLELGDSALYLCASSLAGGATPGYTFGSGTRLTVV.

This chain joins TRBV7-6 and TRBJ2-5, with a possible D match to TRBD2 (6 bases). This CDR3 is 18 amino acids long. Deletions cut 1 base from V and 4 bases from J, with 22 bases between. In germline, CDR1 is SGHVS, CDR2 FNYEAQ. The CDR3 region has the DNA TGTGCCAGCAGCTTAGGGTTCGCGGGATTGGAGGGTCTAGAGACCCAGTACTTC. It translates to CASSLGFAGLEGLETQYF.

V usage is TRBV7-8 and J usage is TRBJ2-7; the D is unclear. The CDR3 extends over 13 amino acids. Trimming left V 5 bases short and J 2 bases short, with 10 bases between. Per the germline V gene, CDR1 is SGHVS and CDR2 is FQNEAQ. The CDR3 nucleotides read TGTGCCAGCAGCCCTGACACAGCCTACGAGCAGTACTTC. Encoded protein: CASSPDTAYEQYF. Variable domain in full (rest from reference TRBV7-8 and TRBJ2-7): GAGVSQSPRYKVAKRGQDVALRCDPISGHVSLFWYQQALGQGPEFLTYFQNEAQLDKSGLPSDRFFAERPEGSVSTLKIQRTQQEDSAVYLCASSPDTAYEQYFGPGTRLTVT.

The chain has TRBV28 and TRBJ1-2; no definite D call. Deletions cut 6 bases from V and 0 bases from J, with 14 bases between. The length of the CDR3 is 15 residues. The germline CDR1 and CDR2 sequences are MDHEN and SYDVKM. The CDR3 here is CASSTLGFSNYGYTF. The CDR3 coding sequence is TGTGCCAGCAGCACCTTGGGGTTTTCTAACTATGGCTACACCTTC.

The chain uses TRBV7-2 and TRBJ1-1; D remains ambiguous. CDR3 length: 13 amino acids. V lost 6 bases, J lost 0 bases, and 8 bases lay in between. CDR1 is SGHTA, CDR2 FQGNSA, per germline. CDR3 sequence: CASRTNLNTEAFF. The CDR3 DNA sequence: TGTGCCAGCAGGACGAATTTGAACACTGAAGCTTTCTTT.

This clone was counted once. The DNA of the CDR3 is TGTGCCAGCAGTGGACAGGGGATTTCCTACGAGCAGTACTTC. Translating it yields CASSGQGISYEQYF. The chain uses TRBV27 and TRBJ2-7; 9 bases agree with TRBD1. The CDR3 loop spans 14 amino acids. J lost 1 base, V lost 5 bases, and 3 bases had no gene match. Germline V gene data show CDR1 as MNHEY and CDR2 as SMNVEV (reference sequence).